This passage covers 32 T cell receptor beta chains from one sample sequenced in a study of Ad26.COV2.S vaccination and SARS-CoV-2 variants. Assay used: immunoSEQ multiplex PCR; TCRdb lists only in-frame clones, some missing. This sample has roughly 510,000 clones, with about 83% found just once. Treatment described: over 15 received Ad26.COV2.S at low or high dose, single or two shots; roughly five received placebo; per-sample allocation not given. Collection of samples fell on day 63 after the first vaccine or placebo injection. Sequenced material: peripheral blood, taken in a trial of Ad26.COV2.S vaccine versus placebo. These receptors all come from a person aged 18-60 years who received the Ad26.COV2.S COVID-19 vaccine or a placebo.

J is TRBJ2-5 and V is TRBV24-1; 9 positions agree with TRBD2. V was clipped by 5 bases and J by 4 bases; unmatched bases: 10. Germline lookup yields CDR1 KGHDR and CDR2 SFDVKD. The length of the CDR3 is 16 residues. The DNA for the CDR3 is TGTGCCACCAGTGCTCACATAGCGGGAGTCGGAGAGACCCAGTACTTC. Amino acids: CATSAHIAGVGETQYF.

This chain joins TRBV19 and TRBJ1-2, with a tentative D call TRBD1 (6 bases). Germline-derived CDR1 and CDR2 are LNHDA and SQIVND (reference sequence). The V and J ends lost 5 bases and 4 bases respectively, with 20 bases between them. This CDR3 has 16 residues. The CDR3 spells CASSSLGVRGSYGYTF. The CDR3 region has the DNA TGTGCCAGTAGTTCCTTGGGTGTCAGGGGTAGCTATGGCTACACCTTC.

Details on this clone: The same CDR3 arises from other DNA sequences in this sample as well. The chain uses TRBV5-1 and TRBJ2-7; the D gene is possibly TRBD2 (6 bases). The CDR3 consists of 14 residues. Trimming cost V 4 bases and J 4 bases, with 15 bases left between them. Germline loops: CDR1 SGHRS, CDR2 YFSETQ. The CDR3 nucleotides are TGCGCCAGCAGCCCGCAGGGAGGACCATACGAGCAGTACTTC. Protein product: CASSPQGGPYEQYF.

This sequence joins TRBV3-1 (or the pseudogene TRBV3-2) and TRBJ2-1; possibly TRBD2 for D (6 bases). Germline CDR1 reads LGHDT; CDR2 reads YNNKEL (reference sequence). The CDR3 runs to 13 residues. Trimming took off 4 bases at V and 7 bases at J, with 11 bases between the two ends. The CDR3 protein is CASSLTAGNEQFF. Here the CDR3 DNA reads TGTGCCAGCAGCCTCACCGCGGGGAATGAGCAGTTCTTC.

V usage is TRBV7-2 and J usage is TRBJ2-7; D is perhaps TRBD1 or TRBD2 (5 bases each). The CDR3 runs 14 residues. Germline CDR1 and CDR2: SGHTA and FQGNSA. V was pared by 5 bases and J by 0 bases, with 11 bases between. In DNA form, the CDR3 reads TGTGCCAGCAGCCCCTTGGGGGTCTCCTACGAGCAGTACTTC. Translating it yields CASSPLGVSYEQYF.

This chain links TRBV3-1 (or the pseudogene TRBV3-2) with TRBJ2-5, with D possibly being TRBD2 (6 bases). The CDR3 extends over 13 amino acids. Per the germline V gene, CDR1 is LGHDT and CDR2 is YNNKEL (reference sequence). Between the trimmed V and J ends, which lost 3 bases and 1 base, there was a span of 6 bases. In nucleotides, the CDR3 is TGTGCCAGCAGCCAGGGGGGCCAAGAGACCCAGTACTTC. It translates to CASSQGGQETQYF.

This rearrangement joins TRBV28 to TRBJ2-2, with a tentative D call TRBD1 (6 bases). CDR1 and CDR2 from the germline V gene are MDHEN and SYDVKM. The CDR3 is 15 amino acids. V was pared by 6 bases and J by 0 bases, with 11 bases between. The CDR3 region has the DNA TGTGCCAGCAGCCAAGGGGGTACGAACACCGGGGAGCTGTTTTTT. Translated: CASSQGGTNTGELFF.

J is TRBJ2-7 and V is TRBV28; D ambiguous. The germline gives CDR1 MDHEN, CDR2 SYDVKM. CDR3 length: 15 residues. Deletions cut 5 bases from V and 1 base from J, with 15 bases between. This chain's CDR3 is CASSPPGVTSYEQYF. The DNA of the CDR3 is TGTGCCAGCAGTCCCCCGGGCGTGACATCCTACGAGCAGTACTTC.

The table lists this clone with a few counts. The chain combines TRBV5-4 with TRBJ1-2; unclear D gene. CDR1 is SGHNT, CDR2 YYREEE, per germline (reference sequence). This CDR3 contains 14 residues. V lost 4 bases and J 8 bases, leaving 18 bases between the germline ends. CDR3 sequence (DNA): TGTGCCAGCAGCACCTCAACGACCCGTTGGGGCTACACCTTC. It translates to CASSTSTTRWGYTF. The variable domain in full, completed from reference TRBV5-4 and TRBJ1-2, reads ETGVTQSPTHLIKTRGQQVTLRCSSQSGHNTVSWYQQALGQGPQFIFQYYREEENGRGNFPPRFSGLQFPNYSSELNVNALELDDSALYLCASSTSTTRWGYTFGSGTRLTVV.

Regarding this clone: Other DNA variants within this sample encode the same CDR3. The chain joins TRBV9 to TRBJ2-3; TRBD1 might be the D (5 bases). With 2 bases removed from V and 5 bases from J, the gap between germline ends came to 9 bases. The CDR3 spans 13 residues. Germline CDR1 is SGDLS and CDR2 is YYNGEE. The CDR3 sequence is CASSVRGRDTQYF. CDR3 bases: TGTGCCAGCAGCGTTAGGGGTCGAGATACGCAGTATTTT.

The gene calls are TRBV7-2 and TRBJ1-5; 7 bases are shared with TRBD1. The CDR3 has 15 amino acids. CDR1 is SGHTA and CDR2 is FQGNSA in the germline V gene. The trim removed 5 bases at V and 5 bases at J, leaving 9 bases unmatched. CDR3 sequence: CASSPKTGRDQPQHF. The CDR3 DNA is TGTGCCAGCAGCCCCAAGACAGGGAGGGATCAGCCCCAGCATTTT.

The chain couples TRBV4-3 to TRBJ2-7; TRBD1 aligns across 9 bases. The germline gives CDR1 LGHNA, CDR2 YSLEER. V shed 0 bases and J 8 bases; nucleotides not matched to a gene: 14. The CDR3 is 17 residues long. CDR3 loop: CASSQEAHGTGYFKQYF. CDR3 nucleotide sequence: TGCGCCAGCAGCCAAGAAGCACACGGGACAGGGTATTTCAAGCAGTACTTC.

The chain uses TRBV27 and TRBJ2-1, with 7 bases aligning to TRBD1. V shed 6 bases, J shed 0 bases, and the junction held 2 bases outside the gene matches. In germline, CDR1 is MNHEY, CDR2 SMNVEV (reference sequence). The CDR3 runs to 14 residues. The CDR3 coding sequence is TGTGCCAGCAGGTGGACAGGCTCCTACAATGAGCAGTTCTTC. It yields the protein CASRWTGSYNEQFF.

The chain couples TRBV2 to TRBJ1-1; 9 nucleotides agree with TRBD1. This CDR3 spans 16 amino acids. Germline lookup yields CDR1 SNHLY and CDR2 FYNNEI. The trim removed 5 bases at V and 2 bases at J, leaving 9 bases unmatched. CDR3 loop: CASSSHRGLTNTEAFF. The CDR3 coding sequence is TGTGCCAGCAGTAGCCACAGGGGGCTCACAAACACTGAAGCTTTCTTT.

The chain joins TRBV9 to TRBJ2-5, with D unclear. Trimming removed 0 bases at V and 0 bases at J, with 6 bases between. The CDR3 spans 14 residues. Germline V CDR1 and CDR2: SGDLS, YYNGEE. The CDR3 region is CASSVGSNQETQYF. The CDR3 nucleotides read TGTGCCAGCAGCGTAGGAAGCAACCAAGAGACCCAGTACTTC.

The V and J genes are TRBV19 and TRBJ2-7; TRBD2 agrees at 9 bases. Per germline, CDR1 LNHDA and CDR2 SQIVND (reference sequence). The V and J ends lost 3 bases and 3 bases, in that order; junction bases with no gene match: 15. This CDR3 comprises 18 residues. This CDR3 reads CASSIRISGLASYYEQYF. CDR3 sequence (DNA): TGTGCCAGTAGTATCAGGATCTCTGGACTAGCGAGTTACTACGAGCAGTACTTC.

In DNA, the CDR3 is TGTGCCAGTAGTATAGGAGGGAGGGGGGGAGAGACCCAGTACTTC. Amino acid sequence: CASSIGGRGGETQYF. This chain uses TRBV19 with TRBJ2-5; the D gene is possibly TRBD2 (7 bases). The CDR3 covers 15 residues. Trimming stripped 1 base from V and 4 bases from J, with 13 bases between. Germline V gene data show CDR1 as LNHDA and CDR2 as SQIVND (reference sequence).

The V and J genes are TRBV5-4 and TRBJ2-1, with 8 bases lining up with TRBD1. The V gene end was trimmed by 5 bases and the J gene end by 2 bases; junction bases not matched to a gene: 6. The germline V gene has CDR1 SGHNT and CDR2 YYREEE (reference sequence). This CDR3 has 15 residues. CDR3 bases: TGTGCCAGCAGTAAGGACAGGGATACCTACAATGAGCAGTTCTTC. Translation gives CASSKDRDTYNEQFF.

This chain uses TRBV5-5 with TRBJ1-1; the D is unclear. The CDR3 is made up of 13 amino acids. Germline assignment: CDR1 SGHKS and CDR2 YYEKEE (reference sequence). V was trimmed by 2 bases and J by 6 bases, leaving 11 bases between them. CDR3 in amino acids: CASSFLRPPEAFF. The DNA for the CDR3 is TGTGCCAGCAGCTTTCTCCGCCCTCCTGAAGCTTTCTTT.

The chain uses TRBV29-1 and TRBJ2-5, with a possible D match to TRBD2 (5 bases). The V and J ends lost 6 bases and 3 bases respectively, with 23 bases between them. This CDR3 is built from 16 residues. Germline CDR1 is SQVTM and CDR2 is ANQGSEA. The CDR3 here is CSVPVGRRRTEETQYF. CDR3 sequence (DNA): TGCAGCGTCCCGGTCGGAAGGAGGCGGACTGAAGAGACCCAGTACTTC.

The chain recombines TRBV5-4 with TRBJ1-1; 7 bases fit TRBD1. J gave up 1 base and V 6 bases, and 15 bases lay outside the gene matches. Looked up from germline, CDR1 is SGHNT and CDR2 is YYREEE (reference sequence). The CDR3 length is 17 residues. In nucleotides, the CDR3 is TGTGCCAGCATCCGAAGGGGGCAGGGAGGACCGAACACTGAAGCTTTCTTT. Translating it yields CASIRRGQGGPNTEAFF.

With respect to this clone: The identical CDR3 is also encoded by other nucleotide sequences in the sample. The chain carries TRBV7-8 and TRBJ1-1; no clear D. In germline, CDR1 is SGHVS, CDR2 FQNEAQ. Trimming cost V 2 bases and J 1 base, with 5 bases left between them. The CDR3 spans 13 residues. This chain's CDR3 is CASSLPGNTEAFF. CDR3 coding DNA: TGTGCCAGCAGCTTACCCGGGAACACTGAAGCTTTCTTT.

This chain uses TRBV7-6 with TRBJ2-1, with TRBD2 as a possible D gene (5 bases). CDR1 and CDR2 from the germline V gene are SGHVS and FNYEAQ. This CDR3 contains 13 residues. V shed 1 base and J shed 8 bases, with 9 bases lying between them. In nucleotides, the CDR3 is TGTGCCAGCAGCTTAGACCGGGGTGATGAGCAGTTCTTC. Protein: CASSLDRGDEQFF. Drawing the rest from reference TRBV7-6 and TRBJ2-1, the complete variable domain is GAGVSQSPRYKVTKRGQDVALRCDPISGHVSLYWYRQALGQGPEFLTYFNYEAQQDKSGLPNDRFSAERPEGSISTLTIQRTEQRDSAMYRCASSLDRGDEQFFGPGTRLTVL.

This chain uses TRBV6-4 with TRBJ2-3; 11 bases are a match to TRBD2. Germline V lookup: CDR1 MRHNA, CDR2 SNTAGT. The CDR3 has 16 residues. The junction had 6 bases not matched to a gene; V was cut back by 6 bases and J by 1 base. CDR3 nucleotides: TGTGCCAGCAGAGCTGAGACTAGCGGGGGCACAGATACGCAGTATTTT. Protein: CASRAETSGGTDTQYF.

On this clone: The sample holds other DNA sequences that translate to the same CDR3. J is TRBJ1-5 and V is TRBV19; D uncertain. Trimming pared 3 bases from V and 4 bases from J, leaving 7 bases between. The germline gives CDR1 LNHDA, CDR2 SQIVND (reference sequence). The CDR3 has 13 amino acids. The CDR3 here is CASSIRGNQPQHF. CDR3 in DNA: TGTGCCAGTAGTATTCGGGGAAATCAGCCCCAGCATTTT.

The rearrangement uses TRBV29-1 and TRBJ1-2, with TRBD1 matching 10 bases. J was trimmed by 4 bases and V by 7 bases; bases with no gene match: 6. CDR1 is SQVTM and CDR2 is ANQGSEA in the germline V gene. The CDR3 has 13 amino acids. This chain's CDR3 is CSGGTGDSYGYTF. For the CDR3, the DNA is TGCAGCGGGGGGACAGGGGACTCCTATGGCTACACCTTC.

V gene TRBV10-2 combines with J gene TRBJ2-2; 9 nucleotides line up with TRBD1. This CDR3 region has 14 residues. Losses at the gene ends were 8 bases for V and 6 bases for J; bases not matched to a gene: 7. In germline, CDR1 is WSHSY, CDR2 SAAADI. The DNA of the CDR3 is TGCGCCAGCTGTACAGGGGGCCTGCCCGGGGAGCTGTTTTTT. It specifies CASCTGGLPGELFF.

This chain joins TRBV6-5 and TRBJ2-1; the match to TRBD2 covers 8 bases. CDR1 MNHEY and CDR2 SVGAGI come from the germline V gene. J was trimmed by 6 bases and V by 6 bases; bases with no gene match: 7. This CDR3 region has 14 residues. This CDR3 reads CASRVTGTSNEQFF. The CDR3 DNA is TGTGCCAGCAGGGTCACCGGGACTAGCAATGAGCAGTTCTTC.

The chain combines TRBV28 with TRBJ2-7; 7 nucleotides agree with TRBD1. Germline-derived CDR1 and CDR2 are MDHEN and SYDVKM. CDR3 size: 14 residues. J was trimmed by 4 bases and V by 4 bases; bases with no gene match: 7. Here the CDR3 reads CASSSTDRRYEQYF. CDR3 nucleotide sequence: TGTGCCAGCAGTTCGACGGACAGGCGGTACGAGCAGTACTTC.

The chain uses TRBV7-8 and TRBJ2-7, with a tentative D call TRBD1 (6 bases). CDR1 and CDR2 (germline): SGHVS, FQNEAQ. There are 13 residues in the CDR3. The V gene lost 5 bases and the J gene lost 5 bases, with 13 bases spanning the gap. The CDR3 sequence is CASSGTGLHEQYF. CDR3 nucleotide sequence: TGTGCCAGCAGCGGTACAGGGTTACACGAGCAGTACTTC.

This chain uses TRBV19 with TRBJ1-1; the D gene is possibly TRBD1 (6 bases). The ends were cut back, 3 bases at V and 8 bases at J, with 16 bases in the middle. Germline loops: CDR1 LNHDA, CDR2 SQIVND (reference sequence). The CDR3 has 14 residues. This CDR3 is CASSMDHEDREAFF. As DNA, the CDR3 is TGTGCCAGTAGTATGGATCACGAGGACAGAGAAGCTTTCTTT.

The rearrangement uses TRBV3-1 (or the pseudogene TRBV3-2) and TRBJ1-4; tentatively, D is TRBD1 (5 bases). V dropped 0 bases and J dropped 4 bases, with 15 bases sitting between them. Germline CDR1 LGHDT, CDR2 YNNKEL (reference sequence). This CDR3 region has 17 residues. The CDR3 sequence is CASSQEPGRSYNEKLFF. The CDR3 nucleotides read TGTGCCAGCAGCCAAGAGCCAGGGCGGTCCTATAATGAAAAACTGTTTTTT.